The clone carrying this T cell receptor beta chain was counted many times. Its antigen is as yet unknown. There are 13 residues in the CDR3. The germline gives CDR1 SGHDT, CDR2 YYEEEE. The V end lost 4 bases, the J end lost 7 bases, and 14 bases lay between the germline ends. Treatment described: PENTA 11 planned treatment interruption arm or continuous ART arm. Only samples with at least 5 million viable PBMCs qualified. Sorting from thawed PBMCs isolated naive CD4+ CD45RA+ CD45RO- T cells. The data derive from a study of HIV-infected children after antiretroviral therapy interruption. Background on the study: Interruption-arm sampling covered weeks 0, 12, interruption end (24 or 48), and about 3 years post-study. Whole-study findings and limits: Naive CD4+ Gini coefficient rose by interruption end, suggesting clonal expansion.

A 3' RACE protocol on RNA, with unique molecular identifiers, produced the TCR library. Each CDR3 protein gets one entry after TCRdb re-called the 3' RACE reads with MiXCR. The sample records approximately 96,000 distinct CDR3 sequences, about 6.9% being singletons. The chain has TRBV5-6 and TRBJ2-5, with D tentatively TRBD1 (5 bases). This receptor was identified in a pool of human donors with HIV. Sequencing was performed on CD45RA+ CD4+ T cells from PBMCs, pooled from several time points, taken from a donor given antiretroviral therapy, either interrupted or continuous. Specified subset: naive CD4+ CD45RA+ CD45RO- T cells. The CDR3 region has the DNA TGTGCCAGCAGCCAAGACAGAGGTCGGACCCAGTACTTC. Encoded protein: CASSQDRGRTQYF.